A selection of T cell receptor beta chains follows, all from one sample in a study of CD8 T cells in Susac syndrome. TCRdb independently ran MiXCR on the immunoSEQ multiplex PCR reads; one entry per CDR3 protein. The table records tens of thousands of distinct CDR3 sequences, more than 85% of them present only once. The specimen sequenced was CD8+ T cells from PBMCs. The receptors shown here come from a human donor with multiple sclerosis. The CDR3 runs from the conserved cysteine through the conserved F or W. The D gene is left open where the match is weak. Clone size is shown for a subset of rows, as once, few, many or a class of expanded clone.

size	V	D	J	DNA	CDR3
NA	TRBV1	NA	TRBJ2-3	TGCACCAGCAGCCAAGTGTCATTAACAGAAGCTGTAGATACGCAGTATTTT	CTSSQVSLTEAVDTQYF
NA	TRBV28	NA	TRBJ2-2	TGTGCCAGCTGTTTAGCAGGGGCAGGAGGGGAGCTGTTTTTT	CASCLAGAGGELFF
NA	TRBV20-1	NA	TRBJ1-2	TGCAGTGCTCGGGACGGTGATTATGGCTACACCTTC	CSARDGDYGYTF
NA	TRBV4-1	NA	TRBJ2-7	TGCGCCAGCAGCCCGGGACAAGAAACCTACGAGCAGTACTTC	CASSPGQETYEQYF
NA	TRBV6-5	TRBD2	TRBJ2-7	TGTGCCAGCAGTTACGAGGGGAGGGGCTACTACGAGCAGTACTTC	CASSYEGRGYYEQYF
NA	TRBV7-9	NA	TRBJ1-5	TGTGCCAGCAGCTTGTCTAGTTGGGGGGGAAGTCAGCCCCAGCATTTT	CASSLSSWGGSQPQHF
NA	TRBV27	TRBD1	TRBJ2-7	TGTGCCAGCAGTTTAGGGGGACAGTGGTCCTACGAGCAGTACTTC	CASSLGGQWSYEQYF
NA	TRBV16	NA	TRBJ1-2	TGTGCCAGCAGCCTAATTGTCCAGGGGAGCTATGGCTACACCTTC	CASSLIVQGSYGYTF
NA	TRBV12-5	TRBD1	TRBJ2-7	TGTGCTAGTGGTTTGTTAGGGACAGGGTCCTACGAGCAGTACTTC	CASGLLGTGSYEQYF
NA	TRBV10-3	NA	TRBJ2-2	TGTGCCATCAGGCTGACAGGCAAGAACACCGGGGAGCTGTTTTTT	CAIRLTGKNTGELFF
NA	TRBV27	TRBD2	TRBJ2-3	TGTGCCAGCCGATCCAACCTAGCGGGAGCGGGGGATACGCAGTATTTT	CASRSNLAGAGDTQYF
NA	TRBV5-6	NA	TRBJ2-3	TGTGCCAGCAGCTTGCCCGGGGATACGCAGTATTTT	CASSLPGDTQYF
NA	TRBV9	TRBD1	TRBJ2-5	TGTGCCAGCAGCGTCCGGACAGGGTTTCGGGAGACCCAGTACTTC	CASSVRTGFRETQYF
NA	TRBV4-1	TRBD2	TRBJ2-7	TGCGCCAGCAGCCCCGGGACTACCGGCTACGAGCAGTACTTC	CASSPGTTGYEQYF
NA	TRBV20-1	NA	TRBJ2-6	TGCAGTGCTGAAGGTCCGGCCCTTGGATCTGGGGCCAACGTCCTGACTTTC	CSAEGPALGSGANVLTF
NA	TRBV5-6	NA	TRBJ2-7	TGTGCCAGCAGCTTGGCCGGGACAGCGGGGACCTACGAGCAGTACTTC	CASSLAGTAGTYEQYF
NA	TRBV9	NA	TRBJ1-4	TGTGCCAGCAGCGTAGGGGGGGGCCTAACTAATGAAAAACTGTTTTTT	CASSVGGGLTNEKLFF
NA	TRBV27	NA	TRBJ1-6	TGTGCCAGCACTCATACGACGGATTCACCCCTCCACTTT	CASTHTTDSPLHF
NA	TRBV7-3	NA	TRBJ2-3	TGTGCCAGCAGCTTATCAAGCACAGATACGCAGTATTTT	CASSLSSTDTQYF
NA	TRBV2	NA	TRBJ1-1	TGTGCCAGCACACGATCAGACAGGCTCCTCATGAACACTGAAGCTTTCTTT	CASTRSDRLLMNTEAFF
NA	TRBV4-2	NA	TRBJ2-5	TGTGCCAGCAGCCAAGACCCGGTACCGGAGACCCAGTACTTC	CASSQDPVPETQYF
NA	TRBV7-9	TRBD1	TRBJ2-1	TGTGCCAGCAGCGAGCGGACAGGGAACTACAATGAGCAGTTCTTC	CASSERTGNYNEQFF
NA	TRBV12-5	NA	TRBJ1-1	TGTGCTAGTGGTTTTAGCACCGCGAACACTGAAGCTTTCTTT	CASGFSTANTEAFF
NA	TRBV28	TRBD2	TRBJ2-7	TGTGCCAGCAGTCGCCGACTAGCGGGAGACAAATACGAGCAGTACTTC	CASSRRLAGDKYEQYF
NA	TRBV19	NA	TRBJ2-5	TGTGCCAGTAGTACCTATCTAGCGACGGGAGAGACCCAGTACTTC	CASSTYLATGETQYF
NA	TRBV27	NA	TRBJ1-1	TGTGCCAGCAGCCCGGACAGTCGGATATACACTGAAGCTTTCTTT	CASSPDSRIYTEAFF
NA	TRBV5-4	NA	TRBJ1-2	TGTGCCAGCAGCCGACAGGAGGTGGATGGCTACACCTTC	CASSRQEVDGYTF
once	TRBV20-1	NA	TRBJ1-2	TGCAGTGCTAGGGGCCTGGAGGACTATGGCTACACCTTC	CSARGLEDYGYTF
NA	TRBV12-3/TRBV12-4	NA	TRBJ2-5	TGTACCAGCAGTTCCGACTTGGACTGGGGGGAGACCCAGTACTTC	CTSSSDLDWGETQYF
NA	TRBV12-3/TRBV12-4	NA	TRBJ2-7	TGTGCCAGCAGTTTAGGTAGCGGAGTATACGAGCAGTACTTC	CASSLGSGVYEQYF
NA	TRBV13	NA	TRBJ2-7	TGTGCCAGCAGCCTGCGAGGGCGGGGGCCCTACGAGCAGTACTTC	CASSLRGRGPYEQYF
NA	TRBV7-9	TRBD1	TRBJ2-7	TGTGCCAGCAGCTTACTAGGGGGCCGATCCTACGAGCAGTACTTC	CASSLLGGRSYEQYF
NA	TRBV28	NA	TRBJ2-7	TGTGTCAGCACCCCCCTCGGCACAAACGTGTACGAGCAGTACTTC	CVSTPLGTNVYEQYF